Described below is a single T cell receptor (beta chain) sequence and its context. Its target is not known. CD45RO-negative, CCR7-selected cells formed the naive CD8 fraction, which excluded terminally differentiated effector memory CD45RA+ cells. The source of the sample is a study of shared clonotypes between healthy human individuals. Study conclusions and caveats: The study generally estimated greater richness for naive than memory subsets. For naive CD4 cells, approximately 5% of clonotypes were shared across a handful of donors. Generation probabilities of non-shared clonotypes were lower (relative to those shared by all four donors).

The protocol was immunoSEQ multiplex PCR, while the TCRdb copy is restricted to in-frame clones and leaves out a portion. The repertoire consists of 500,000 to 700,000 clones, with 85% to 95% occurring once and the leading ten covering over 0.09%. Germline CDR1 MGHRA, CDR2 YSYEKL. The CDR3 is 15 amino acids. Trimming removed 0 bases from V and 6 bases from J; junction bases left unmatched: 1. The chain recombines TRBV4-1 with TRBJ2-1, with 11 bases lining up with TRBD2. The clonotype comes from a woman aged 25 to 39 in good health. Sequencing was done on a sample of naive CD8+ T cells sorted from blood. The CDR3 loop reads CASSQDSGRANEQFF. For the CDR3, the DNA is TGCGCCAGCAGCCAAGATAGCGGGAGGGCCAATGAGCAGTTCTTC.